These 27 T cell receptor beta chains originate from one sample sequenced in a study of T cells in Graves' hyperthyroidism and ophthalmopathy. The investigators amplified TCR beta CDR3 regions from RNA transcripts. The HTBI primer set served for first-round RT-PCR of the TCR CDR3. In TCRdb, the multiplex PCR reads were re-called with MiXCR into one record per CDR3 protein. The sample consists of 300,000 to 400,000 distinct CDR3 sequences, around 13% of them appearing once. The material sequenced was blood. The source of these receptors is a woman in her fifties or sixties with Graves' hyperthyroidism.

This clonotype was seen more than once but under ten times. This chain connects TRBV5-1 to TRBJ2-2, with D perhaps matching TRBD1 (5 bases). V was pared by 4 bases and J by 4 bases, with 11 bases between. The CDR3 length is 14 residues. Germline-derived CDR1 and CDR2 are SGHRS and YFSETQ. The CDR3 DNA is TGCGCCAGCAGCGGGGCATATTCCACCGGGGAGCTGTTTTTT. Protein product: CASSGAYSTGELFF.

This clonotype was seen repeatedly, ten times or more. This chain joins TRBV7-6 and TRBJ2-1; 13 positions agree with TRBD2. From germline, CDR1 is SGHVS and CDR2 FNYEAQ. The V gene end was trimmed by 7 bases and the J gene end by 4 bases; junction bases not matched to a gene: 10. The CDR3 runs to 17 residues. CDR3 nucleotide sequence: TGTGCCAGCACCCGGACTAGCGGGAGCTTAGGATACAATGAGCAGTTCTTC. Its translation is CASTRTSGSLGYNEQFF.

This clonotype was found many times. This sequence joins TRBV20-1 and TRBJ2-7; a weak D match, TRBD2 (7 bases). This CDR3 has 15 amino acids. From germline, CDR1 is DFQATT and CDR2 SNEGSKA (reference sequence). V was shortened by 0 bases and J by 3 bases, with 15 bases between the two germline ends. The CDR3 reads CSARDGGGSGYEQYF. For the CDR3, the DNA is TGCAGTGCTAGAGATGGGGGCGGGAGTGGCTACGAGCAGTACTTC.

J is TRBJ2-7 and V is TRBV29-1; 11 nucleotides align to TRBD2. The CDR3 length is 13 residues. After removal of 8 bases from V and 0 bases from J, the junction contained 3 bases not matched to a gene. Per the germline V gene, CDR1 is SQVTM and CDR2 is ANQGSEA. CDR3 loop: CSKGTSGSYEQYF. DNA for the CDR3: TGCAGCAAGGGGACTAGCGGCTCCTACGAGCAGTACTTC.

This clonotype was counted only a few times. The chain has TRBV6-1 and TRBJ2-2; maybe TRBD1 (6 bases). CDR1 is MNHNS and CDR2 is SASEGT in the germline V gene. V lost 6 bases, J lost 2 bases, and 13 bases lay in between. The CDR3 is made up of 15 amino acids. CDR3 amino acids: CASRAQGHNTGELFF. CDR3 nucleotides: TGTGCCAGCAGAGCACAGGGACACAACACCGGGGAGCTGTTTTTT.

At least ten counts were recorded for this clonotype. The J gene is TRBJ2-7, the V gene TRBV20-1, with 8 bases aligning to TRBD2. This CDR3 has 12 amino acids. Trimming cost V 1 base and J 8 bases; bases outside gene matches: 4. CDR1 is DFQATT, CDR2 SNEGSKA, per germline (reference sequence). Here the CDR3 DNA reads TGCAGTGCTAGAGTACCGGGAGGGAAGCAGTACTTC. As protein: CSARVPGGKQYF.

This clonotype was counted ten times or more. The chain uses TRBV30 and TRBJ1-1; D not resolved. The length of the CDR3 is 11 residues. With 2 bases removed from V and 8 bases from J, the gap between germline ends came to 9 bases. From germline, CDR1 is GTSNPN and CDR2 SVGIG (reference sequence). CDR3 amino acids: CAWSSAGEAFF. For the CDR3, the DNA is TGTGCCTGGAGTAGTGCAGGCGAAGCTTTCTTT.

This clonotype has only a few counts. This chain links TRBV25-1 with TRBJ2-1, with 12 bases matching TRBD2. The CDR3 covers 16 residues. V shed 6 bases and J 2 bases; nucleotides not matched to a gene: 5. From germline, CDR1 is MGHDK and CDR2 SYGVNS. DNA of the CDR3: TGTGCCAGCAGCAGACTAGCGGGAGTCCCCTACAATGAGCAGTTCTTC. It is translated as CASSRLAGVPYNEQFF.

V is TRBV6-5 and J is TRBJ1-2; D gene ambiguous. The CDR3 length is 15 residues. Per germline, CDR1 MNHEY and CDR2 SVGAGI. V was pared by 1 base and J by 0 bases, with 9 bases between. CDR3 loop: CASSYYSGANYGYTF. The DNA for the CDR3 is TGTGCCAGCAGTTACTATTCTGGGGCTAACTATGGCTACACCTTC.

This clonotype was detected many times. V usage is TRBV27 and J usage is TRBJ1-2; TRBD1 matches 10 bases. This CDR3 spans 14 amino acids. Germline CDR1 is MNHEY and CDR2 is SMNVEV (reference sequence). V lost 4 bases, J lost 6 bases, and 5 bases stayed unmatched. Here the CDR3 DNA reads TGTGCCAGCAGTTATCAGACAGGGGGCCATGGCTACACCTTC. Translating gives CASSYQTGGHGYTF.

Only a few counts were recorded for this clonotype. CDR3 loop: CASALTGTSPYNEQFF. CDR3 in DNA: TGTGCCAGCGCCCTCACTGGGACCTCTCCCTACAATGAGCAGTTCTTC. The rearrangement links TRBV18 to TRBJ2-1, with D perhaps matching TRBD1 or TRBD2 (5 bases each). The CDR3 extends over 16 amino acids. V lost 8 bases and J lost 2, with 19 bases in between. The germline V gene has CDR1 KGHSH and CDR2 LQKENI.

The table lists this clonotype with many counts. V is TRBV7-3 and J is TRBJ2-6; D is unclear. Trimming removed 8 bases at V and 2 bases at J, with 10 bases between. The CDR3 is 14 residues long. Per the germline V gene, CDR1 is SGHTA and CDR2 is FQGTGA. The CDR3 nucleotides are TGTGCCAGCTCTGAGGCGCCTGGGGCCAACGTCCTGACTTTC. This gives the protein CASSEAPGANVLTF.

This clonotype was seen repeatedly, ten times or more. The chain is built from TRBV7-9 and TRBJ1-1; D gene uncertain. The CDR3 totals 14 residues. CDR1 SEHNR and CDR2 FQNEAQ come from the germline V gene (reference sequence). V gave up 3 bases and J gave up 1 base, with 9 bases separating them. CDR3 loop: CASSLEVTNTEAFF. The DNA of the CDR3 is TGTGCCAGCAGCTTGGAGGTCACGAACACTGAAGCTTTCTTT.

This clonotype was picked up many times. The V and J genes are TRBV2 and TRBJ1-5, with a tentative D call TRBD1 (6 bases). CDR3 length: 15 residues. Germline V CDR1 and CDR2: SNHLY, FYNNEI. Trimming left V 4 bases short and J 3 bases short, with 13 bases between. CDR3: CASSGGQAFNQPQHF. The CDR3 coding sequence is TGTGCCAGCAGTGGGGGACAAGCCTTCAATCAGCCCCAGCATTTT.

This clonotype showed up just a few times. This chain joins TRBV7-2 and TRBJ2-5, with 14 bases identical to TRBD2. The CDR3 sequence is 18 residues long. V lost 5 bases and J lost 6; bases outside the gene matches: 14. Germline values: CDR1 SGHTA, CDR2 FQGNSA. CDR3 region: CASSVGTSGRRLGKTQYF. In nucleotides, the CDR3 is TGTGCCAGCAGCGTCGGGACTAGCGGGAGAAGATTGGGAAAGACCCAGTACTTC.

The chain is built from TRBV5-1 and TRBJ1-3, with D perhaps TRBD1 (5 bases). CDR3 size: 16 residues. The germline CDR1 and CDR2 sequences are SGHRS and YFSETQ. V was cut by 0 bases and J by 3 bases, with 13 bases left in between. The CDR3 loop reads CASSLEGRGGGNTIYF. In DNA, the CDR3 is TGCGCCAGCAGCTTGGAGGGAAGGGGAGGTGGAAACACCATATATTTT.

Concerning this clonotype itself: A much larger clone differs by one base, so this may be a read error. The conserved phenylalanine or tryptophan normally closing the CDR3 is absent here, so this likely arose from a read error. The chain carries TRBV29-1 and TRBJ2-5; TRBD2 matches at 9 bases. J gave up 5 bases and V 4 bases, and 11 bases lay outside the gene matches. The length of the CDR3 is 15 residues. Per the germline V gene, CDR1 is SQVTM and CDR2 is ANQGSEA. CDR3 amino acids: CSVALAGYFQETQYL. CDR3 coding DNA: TGCAGCGTTGCCCTAGCGGGATATTTCCAGGAGACCCAGTACCTC.

In this sample, this clonotype turned up many times. V and J are TRBV29-1 and TRBJ2-1; 10 positions match TRBD1. The CDR3 is 12 residues long. V was clipped by 7 bases and J by 5 bases; unmatched bases: 2. Germline V gene lookup returns CDR1 SQVTM and CDR2 ANQGSEA. Here the CDR3 DNA reads TGCAGCGCGGGGACAGGGGACAATGAGCAGTTCTTC. As protein: CSAGTGDNEQFF.

This clonotype was detected a few times. The chain recombines TRBV14 with TRBJ1-2; TRBD1 aligns across 8 bases. Germline CDR1 is SGHDN and CDR2 is FVKESK. This CDR3 region has 15 residues. V dropped 4 bases and J dropped 3; count of bases not matched to a gene: 7. The CDR3 DNA follows: TGTGCCAGCAGCCCGAGACAGGGGTGGGACTATGGCTACACCTTC. As protein: CASSPRQGWDYGYTF.

This clonotype came up a few times. The chain employs TRBV7-9 and TRBJ2-3, with 11 bases that match TRBD2. Germline V lookup: CDR1 SEHNR, CDR2 FQNEAQ (reference sequence). This CDR3 comprises 15 residues. Losses at the gene ends were 8 bases for V and 5 bases for J; bases not matched to a gene: 9. The CDR3 protein is CASGKTSGILDTQYF. The DNA of the CDR3 is TGTGCCAGCGGCAAGACTAGCGGGATTTTAGATACGCAGTATTTT. Using reference TRBV7-9 and TRBJ2-3 for the parts outside the CDR3, the full variable domain is DTGVSQNPRHKITKRGQNVTFRCDPISEHNRLYWYRQTLGQGPEFLTYFQNEAQLEKSRLLSDRFSAERPKGSFSTLEIQRTEQGDSAMYLCASGKTSGILDTQYFGPGTRLTVL.

The rearrangement uses TRBV27 and TRBJ2-1; D perhaps matches TRBD2 (6 bases). Trimming took 5 bases from V and 4 from J, leaving 9 bases between them. CDR1 and CDR2 from the germline V gene are MNHEY and SMNVEV (reference sequence). CDR3 length: 13 residues. The CDR3, as DNA: TGTGCCAGCAGTGAGGCGGGGTACAATGAGCAGTTCTTC. This translates into CASSEAGYNEQFF.

The sample holds many counts of this clonotype. The chain couples TRBV24-1 to TRBJ2-1; no definite D call. Trimming removed 3 bases from V and 3 bases from J, with 5 bases in between. The CDR3 totals 13 residues. The germline V gene has CDR1 KGHDR and CDR2 SFDVKD. The CDR3 nucleotides are TGTGCCACCAGTGATGGGAACTACAATGAGCAGTTCTTC. Translated: CATSDGNYNEQFF.

This clonotype was recorded at least ten times. The chain combines TRBV2 with TRBJ1-4; TRBD1 matches 8 bases. Germline V CDR1 and CDR2: SNHLY, FYNNEI. The CDR3 runs to 14 residues. V lost 1 base to trimming and J lost 7 bases; unmatched junction nucleotides: 2. The CDR3 region is CASSEVRGREKLFF. The CDR3 DNA is TGTGCCAGCAGTGAAGTCAGGGGGCGTGAAAAACTGTTTTTT. Combining the CDR3 with reference TRBV2 and TRBJ1-4 gives the whole variable domain EPEVTQTPSHQVTQMGQEVILRCVPISNHLYFYWYRQILGQKVEFLVSFYNNEISEKSEIFDDQFSVERPDGSNFTLKIRSTKLEDSAMYFCASSEVRGREKLFFGSGTQLSVL.

The V gene is TRBV6-4, the J gene TRBJ2-5, with D perhaps TRBD2 (6 bases). Germline assignment: CDR1 MRHNA and CDR2 SNTAGT. The CDR3 loop spans 16 amino acids. Trimming shortened V by 2 bases and J by 2 bases, and 15 bases separated the two germline ends. The CDR3 reads CASSDVGGDSQETQYF. In DNA form, the CDR3 reads TGTGCCAGCAGTGACGTAGGTGGGGACTCACAAGAGACCCAGTACTTC.

The rearrangement joins TRBV7-9 to TRBJ2-5; D is tentatively TRBD1 or TRBD2 (5 bases each). Trimming shortened V by 6 bases and J by 10 bases, and 21 bases separated the two germline ends. There are 14 residues in the CDR3. From germline, CDR1 is SEHNR and CDR2 FQNEAQ (reference sequence). The CDR3 protein is CASSSLRGPSGQYF. In nucleotides, the CDR3 is TGTGCCAGCAGTAGCCTTCGGGGACCCAGCGGCCAGTACTTC.

This clonotype was counted at least ten times. J is TRBJ2-3 and V is TRBV20-1, with D tentatively TRBD1 (6 bases). Germline V gives CDR1 DFQATT, CDR2 SNEGSKA (reference sequence). The V gene lost 3 bases and the J gene lost 2 bases, with 21 bases spanning the gap. This CDR3 contains 17 residues. The CDR3 loop is CSASGLTGRGLTDTQYF. Here the CDR3 DNA reads TGCAGTGCTAGTGGCCTCACGGGCAGGGGCCTCACAGATACGCAGTATTTT.

This clonotype was observed a few times. This chain joins TRBV6-5 and TRBJ1-4; D gene unclear. V was pared by 2 bases and J by 6 bases, with 7 bases between. From germline, CDR1 is MNHEY and CDR2 SVGAGI. CDR3 length equals 13 residues. The CDR3: CASSYTPDEKLFF. In DNA, the CDR3 is TGTGCCAGCAGTTACACCCCTGATGAAAAACTGTTTTTT.